The next 29 T cell receptor beta chains were all read from a single sample in a study of OX40 agonist ivuxolimab in advanced cancers. Assay used: immunoSEQ multiplex PCR; TCRdb lists only in-frame clones, some missing. The top ten clones hold roughly 15% of a sample with roughly 17,000 clones, about nine tenths of them seen once. The sequencing used CD4+ or CD8+ T cells sorted from blood, collected in a trial of the OX40 agonist ivuxolimab. The origin of the receptors is an adult with an advanced solid tumor such as melanoma, head and neck, liver or kidney cancer.

This chain links TRBV10-2 with TRBJ2-7; 12 bases line up with TRBD2. The CDR3 has 15 residues. The germline V gene encodes CDR1 WSHSY and CDR2 SAAADI. J gave up 3 bases and V 6 bases, and 6 bases lay outside the gene matches. The CDR3 spells CASSGTSGGHYEQYF. The CDR3, as DNA: TGCGCCAGCAGCGGAACTAGCGGGGGGCACTACGAGCAGTACTTC.

V usage is TRBV19 and J usage is TRBJ2-5, with a weak D call TRBD2 (6 bases). The CDR3 runs to 15 residues. Trimming removed 6 bases at V and 2 bases at J, with 16 bases between. The germline CDR1 and CDR2 sequences are LNHDA and SQIVND (reference sequence). This CDR3 reads CASSQGGGGQETQYF. The CDR3 DNA reads TGTGCCAGTAGCCAGGGAGGAGGAGGACAAGAGACCCAGTACTTC.

This chain uses TRBV19 with TRBJ2-7; D not certain. The CDR3 totals 13 residues. Germline loops: CDR1 LNHDA, CDR2 SQIVND (reference sequence). Trimming stripped 1 base from V and 2 bases from J, with 6 bases between. The CDR3: CASSIAAAYEQYF. The CDR3 nucleotides are TGTGCCAGTAGTATAGCAGCTGCCTACGAGCAGTACTTC.

This clone has only a few counts. The chain uses TRBV7-9 and TRBJ2-7; 7 bases align to TRBD1. V lost 3 bases, J lost 5 bases, and 7 bases stayed unmatched. CDR3 length equals 14 residues. Germline V gene sequence: CDR1 SEHNR, CDR2 FQNEAQ (reference sequence). In DNA form, the CDR3 reads TGTGCCAGCAGCTTGGCGGACAGGCCCAACGAGCAGTACTTC. It codes for CASSLADRPNEQYF.

Note on this clone: With only one base between it and a far larger clone, this is likely a read error. This chain joins TRBV10-3 and TRBJ2-7, with D possibly TRBD1 on 6 matching bases. The CDR3 has 15 amino acids. The V and J ends lost 3 bases and 1 base respectively, with 13 bases between them. Germline V CDR1 and CDR2: ENHRY, SYGVKD. Here the CDR3 reads CAISEAQGLSYEQYF. The CDR3 nucleotides are TGTGCCATCAGTGAAGCGCAGGGGCTGTCCTACGAGCAGTACTTC.

DNA for the CDR3: TGTGCCAGCAGCCAGGACTCCCTTGGGTACTTAAAGCAGTACTTC. It is translated as CASSQDSLGYLKQYF. The V gene is TRBV11-2, the J gene TRBJ2-7; tentative D call: TRBD2 (5 bases). The CDR3 is made up of 15 amino acids. CDR1 and CDR2 from the germline V gene are SGHAT and FQNNGV. Trimming removed 5 bases from V and 8 bases from J, with 22 bases in between.

The rearrangement uses TRBV30 and TRBJ1-4; D perhaps matches TRBD1 (6 bases). The V gene lost 4 bases and the J gene lost 8 bases, with 14 bases spanning the gap. The CDR3 sequence is 13 residues long. Germline CDR1 is GTSNPN and CDR2 is SVGIG (reference sequence). CDR3 in amino acids: CAWNGRRGEKLFF. The CDR3 nucleotides read TGTGCCTGGAACGGCCGCAGGGGAGAAAAACTGTTTTTT.

This CDR3 reads CASSDDGRGTGELFF. Written as DNA, the CDR3 is TGTGCCAGCAGCGACGACGGGCGGGGAACCGGGGAGCTGTTTTTT. The chain couples TRBV9 to TRBJ2-2; a weak D match, TRBD2 (6 bases). CDR3 length: 15 residues. Germline V gene data show CDR1 as SGDLS and CDR2 as YYNGEE. V was pared by 3 bases and J by 5 bases, with 14 bases between.

A single count supports this clone. The chain is built from TRBV12-5 and TRBJ1-1, with D unclear. The germline V and J ends were trimmed by 5 bases and 0 bases, with 13 bases remaining between them. Germline V gives CDR1 LGHNT, CDR2 FRNRAP. This CDR3 has 15 amino acids. This chain's CDR3 is CASGPDGLMNTEAFF. CDR3 DNA sequence: TGTGCTAGTGGTCCCGACGGTCTGATGAACACTGAAGCTTTCTTT.

The V gene is TRBV30, the J gene TRBJ2-3, with D tentatively TRBD1 or TRBD2 (5 bases each). Looked up from germline, CDR1 is GTSNPN and CDR2 is SVGIG (reference sequence). This CDR3 is 16 amino acids long. With 2 bases removed from V and 0 bases from J, the gap between germline ends came to 15 bases. As DNA, the CDR3 is TGTGCCTGGAGTTTAGAGGGGCTAGCTAGCACAGATACGCAGTATTTT. It translates to CAWSLEGLASTDTQYF. The complete variable domain, with remaining parts taken from reference TRBV30 and TRBJ2-3, reads SQTIHQWPATLVQPVGSPLSLECTVEGTSNPNLYWYRQAAGRGLQLLFYSVGIGQISSEVPQNLSASRPQDRQFILSSKKLLLSDSGFYLCAWSLEGLASTDTQYFGPGTRLTVL.

V usage is TRBV7-8 and J usage is TRBJ1-2; D unclear. The V end lost 5 bases, the J end lost 4 bases, and 14 bases lay between the germline ends. The germline gives CDR1 SGHVS, CDR2 FQNEAQ. The CDR3 covers 14 residues. In DNA, the CDR3 is TGTGCCAGCAGCCCTCAGGTGGGCTTCTATGGCTACACCTTC. Encoded protein: CASSPQVGFYGYTF.

The chain couples TRBV10-3 to TRBJ2-5, with unresolved D. The DNA matches TRBJ2-7 better at its end, which makes the J call doubtful. Germline V gene sequence: CDR1 ENHRY, CDR2 SYGVKD. CDR3 length equals 12 residues. CDR3 in DNA: TGTGCCATCAGTGACTCAACCTACGAGCAGTACTTC. Amino acid sequence: CAISDSTYEQYF.

The chain uses TRBV10-3 and TRBJ1-6, with a weak D call TRBD1 (5 bases). V was cut by 3 bases and J by 0 bases, with 6 bases left in between. This CDR3 comprises 15 residues. Germline loops: CDR1 ENHRY, CDR2 SYGVKD. CDR3 in amino acids: CAISEDSSYNSPLHF. The CDR3 nucleotides read TGTGCCATCAGTGAAGACAGCTCCTATAATTCACCCCTCCACTTT.

V is TRBV5-6 and J is TRBJ2-3; D may match TRBD1 or TRBD2 (7 bases each). The CDR3 loop spans 14 amino acids. V was pared by 0 bases and J by 6 bases, with 11 bases between. Per germline, CDR1 SGHDT and CDR2 YYEEEE. The CDR3 coding sequence is TGTGCCAGCAGCTTGGGCAGGGGGGGCGATACGCAGTATTTT. Its translation: CASSLGRGGDTQYF. The variable domain in full, completed from reference TRBV5-6 and TRBJ2-3, reads DAGVTQSPTHLIKTRGQQVTLRCSPKSGHDTVSWYQQALGQGPQFIFQYYEEEERQRGNFPDRFSGHQFPNYSSELNVNALLLGDSALYLCASSLGRGGDTQYFGPGTRLTVL.

The chain couples TRBV18 to TRBJ2-1, with a tentative D call TRBD1 (6 bases). Germline V gives CDR1 KGHSH, CDR2 LQKENI. The CDR3 has 14 amino acids. Trimming removed 3 bases at V and 8 bases at J, with 14 bases between. CDR3 in amino acids: CASSPRSGEDEQFF. In DNA form, the CDR3 reads TGTGCCAGCTCACCCAGATCAGGGGAAGATGAGCAGTTCTTC.

The gene calls are TRBV19 and TRBJ1-1, with 7 bases identical to TRBD1. V was clipped by 5 bases and J by 5 bases; unmatched bases: 5. Per the germline V gene, CDR1 is LNHDA and CDR2 is SQIVND (reference sequence). The CDR3 covers 13 residues. The CDR3 protein is CASSADRWTEAFF. In DNA, the CDR3 is TGTGCCAGTAGTGCGGACAGGTGGACTGAAGCTTTCTTT. The full variable domain, completed using reference TRBV19 and TRBJ1-1, is DGGITQSPKYLFRKEGQNVTLSCEQNLNHDAMYWYRQDPGQGLRLIYYSQIVNDFQKGDIAEGYSVSREKKESFPLTVTSAQKNPTAFYLCASSADRWTEAFFGQGTRLTVV.

This chain links TRBV6-5 with TRBJ1-2; D is ambiguous. CDR3 length: 13 residues. The V and J ends lost 0 bases and 8 bases respectively, with 10 bases between them. The germline gives CDR1 MNHEY, CDR2 SVGAGI. CDR3 nucleotides: TGTGCCAGCAGTTACTCAGGGATAGGGGGCTACACCTTC. It encodes CASSYSGIGGYTF.

The chain is built from TRBV19 and TRBJ2-3, with 7 nucleotides matching TRBD2. Germline lookup yields CDR1 LNHDA and CDR2 SQIVND (reference sequence). There are 14 residues in the CDR3. J gave up 2 bases and V 4 bases, and 3 bases lay outside the gene matches. In DNA, the CDR3 is TGTGCCAGTAGTACTAGCGGACTCACAGATACGCAGTATTTT. Protein: CASSTSGLTDTQYF.

A remark on this clone: The junction and the germline gene differ at one end; a read error may be behind it. The genes are TRBV5-4 and TRBJ1-2; possibly TRBD1 for D (5 bases). CDR3 size: 15 residues. Germline V gene data show CDR1 as SGHNT and CDR2 as YYREEE (reference sequence). CDR3 residues: CTSSLDGAVLYGYTF. CDR3 in DNA: TGTACCAGCAGCTTGGATGGGGCAGTCCTCTATGGCTACACCTTC. The full variable domain, its missing parts supplied by reference TRBV5-4 and TRBJ1-2, is ETGVTQSPTHLIKTRGQQVTLRCSSQSGHNTVSWYQQALGQGPQFIFQYYREEENGRGNFPPRFSGLQFPNYSSELNVNALELDDSALYLCTSSLDGAVLYGYTFGSGTRLTVV.

The V and J genes are TRBV11-2 and TRBJ1-2; D unresolved. This CDR3 has 14 residues. Germline CDR1 reads SGHAT; CDR2 reads FQNNGV. The V end lost 3 bases, the J end lost 2 bases, and 10 bases lay between the germline ends. The CDR3 reads CASSFSSQNYGYTF. The CDR3 nucleotides are TGTGCCAGCAGCTTCAGCAGCCAGAACTATGGCTACACCTTC. Complete variable domain (other parts from reference TRBV11-2 and TRBJ1-2): EAGVAQSPRYKIIEKRQSVAFWCNPISGHATLYWYQQILGQGPKLLIQFQNNGVVDDSQLPKDRFSAERLKGVDSTLKIQPAKLEDSAVYLCASSFSSQNYGYTFGSGTRLTVV.

The V call is TRBV10-2, the J call TRBJ2-7; perhaps TRBD2 as D (5 bases). CDR1 is WSHSY and CDR2 is SAAADI in the germline V gene. This CDR3 is built from 14 residues. V lost 7 bases, J lost 3 bases, and 16 bases lay in between. CDR3 nucleotide sequence: TGCGCCAGCACTGGACTCCTCCAAGGCTACGAGCAGTACTTC. Protein sequence: CASTGLLQGYEQYF.

The rearrangement uses TRBV10-3 and TRBJ2-5; 7 bases agree with TRBD2. Germline CDR1 reads ENHRY; CDR2 reads SYGVKD. With 2 bases clipped from V and 5 bases from J, the junction kept 2 bases outside the gene matches. The CDR3 consists of 13 residues. The CDR3 sequence is CAISEREGETQYF. CDR3 DNA: TGTGCCATCAGTGAGAGGGAGGGGGAGACCCAGTACTTC.

The J gene is TRBJ2-3, the V gene TRBV10-1; 8 bases line up with TRBD1. CDR1 and CDR2 (germline): WNHNN, SYGVQD (reference sequence). CDR3 length: 16 residues. Unmatched junction bases numbered 5, after V lost 2 bases and J lost 1 base. CDR3 amino acids: CASSEVTGEGTDTQYF. DNA for the CDR3: TGCGCCAGCAGTGAGGTGACAGGGGAAGGCACAGATACGCAGTATTTT.

J is TRBJ2-1 and V is TRBV11-2, with D perhaps being TRBD1 or TRBD2 (5 bases each). Trimming took 1 base from V and 0 from J, leaving 10 bases between them. Germline CDR1 reads SGHAT; CDR2 reads FQNNGV. This CDR3 comprises 16 residues. CDR3 in amino acids: CASSLVAGSSYNEQFF. Written as DNA, the CDR3 is TGTGCCAGCAGCTTAGTTGCAGGGAGCTCCTACAATGAGCAGTTCTTC.

The genes are TRBV7-9 and TRBJ2-1, with 13 positions matching TRBD2. The germline gives CDR1 SEHNR, CDR2 FQNEAQ (reference sequence). CDR3 size: 17 residues. The ends lost 4 bases at V and 0 bases at J; junction bases unmatched: 3. In nucleotides, the CDR3 is TGTGCCAGCAGCTCGGGACTAGCGGGGAGCTCCTACAATGAGCAGTTCTTC. Its translation: CASSSGLAGSSYNEQFF. Supplemented by reference TRBV7-9 and TRBJ2-1, the full variable domain reads DTGVSQNPRHKITKRGQNVTFRCDPISEHNRLYWYRQTLGQGPEFLTYFQNEAQLEKSRLLSDRFSAERPKGSFSTLEIQRTEQGDSAMYLCASSSGLAGSSYNEQFFGPGTRLTVL.

This chain links TRBV7-2 with TRBJ1-2, with D unclear. The CDR3 is 15 amino acids. The V gene's germline CDR1 is SGHTA and CDR2 FQGNSA. Trimming stripped 2 bases from V and 8 bases from J, with 18 bases between. Here the CDR3 reads CASSLSDLLVGGYTF. CDR3 sequence (DNA): TGTGCCAGCAGCTTATCGGACCTGCTGGTAGGCGGCTACACCTTC.

The genes are TRBV16 and TRBJ2-7; weak D call: TRBD1 (5 bases). Trimming stripped 3 bases from V and 3 bases from J, with 12 bases between. Germline V CDR1 and CDR2: KGHSY, FQNENV. The length of the CDR3 is 14 residues. CDR3: CASSQQGAVYEQYF. The CDR3 DNA reads as TGTGCCAGCAGCCAGCAGGGTGCGGTCTACGAGCAGTACTTC. Drawing the rest from reference TRBV16 and TRBJ2-7, the complete variable domain is GEEVAQTPKHLVRGEGQKAKLYCAPIKGHSYVFWYQQVLKNEFKFLISFQNENVFDETGMPKERFSAKCLPNSPCSLEIQATKLEDSAVYFCASSQQGAVYEQYFGPGTRLTVT.

The chain is built from TRBV6-1 and TRBJ2-2; D might be TRBD1 (6 bases). Germline lookup yields CDR1 MNHNS and CDR2 SASEGT. Between the trimmed V and J ends, which lost 3 bases and 3 bases, there was a span of 11 bases. The CDR3 spans 15 residues. This CDR3 reads CASSETGGYTGELFF. In nucleotides, the CDR3 is TGTGCCAGCAGTGAGACAGGCGGGTACACCGGGGAGCTGTTTTTT.

J is TRBJ2-1 and V is TRBV2, with TRBD1 matching 7 bases. The CDR3 has 13 amino acids. Germline V gives CDR1 SNHLY, CDR2 FYNNEI. Trimming took 1 base from V and 13 from J; bases not matched to a gene: 7. DNA for the CDR3: TGTGCCAGCAGTGAAGATACAGGGGCCCTACAGTTCTTC. Translation gives CASSEDTGALQFF. Full variable domain (missing parts from reference TRBV2 and TRBJ2-1): EPEVTQTPSHQVTQMGQEVILRCVPISNHLYFYWYRQILGQKVEFLVSFYNNEISEKSEIFDDQFSVERPDGSNFTLKIRSTKLEDSAMYFCASSEDTGALQFFGPGTRLTVL.